A single sample is the source of the 14 T cell receptor beta chains below, sequenced in a study of T-cell reconstitution after alpha-beta-depleted transplantation in children. Preparation of the TCRbeta library was carried out with unique molecular identifiers. TCRdb recomputed calls from the PCR reads with MiXCR, one row per CDR3 protein. The table has 70,000 to 95,000 distinct CDR3 sequences, more than 10% seen once; the top ten hold approximately 15%. The source material was PBMCs from the stem cell graft donor, sampled from the stem cell graft. The receptors here all came from a human donor who donated a stem cell graft to a child with inherited bone marrow failure.

The sample holds a few counts of this clonotype. CDR3 in amino acids: CASGRGRPYEQYF. The CDR3, as DNA: TGTGCCAGCGGACGGGGACGGCCCTACGAGCAGTACTTC. The rearrangement links TRBV11-2 to TRBJ2-7; D may correspond to TRBD1 or TRBD2 (5 bases each). Per germline, CDR1 SGHAT and CDR2 FQNNGV. The CDR3 consists of 13 residues. The V end was cut by 8 bases, the J end by 2 bases, with 13 bases between.

J is TRBJ2-1 and V is TRBV28, with 12 nucleotides matching TRBD2. The CDR3 has 14 amino acids. CDR1 MDHEN and CDR2 SYDVKM come from the germline V gene. The junction had 8 bases not matched to a gene; V was cut back by 11 bases and J by 6 bases. CDR3 sequence reads: CAGSRLAGVNEQFF. The CDR3 DNA is TGTGCCGGATCACGACTAGCGGGGGTCAATGAGCAGTTCTTC.

This clonotype was seen ten or more times. This chain joins TRBV19 and TRBJ2-1, with D uncertain. The CDR3 spans 14 residues. V lost 5 bases and J lost 4, with 12 bases in between. CDR1 is LNHDA, CDR2 SQIVND, per germline (reference sequence). The chain's CDR3 is CASSPVGLYNEQFF. In DNA, the CDR3 is TGTGCCAGTAGTCCAGTGGGCCTATACAATGAGCAGTTCTTC.

This chain links TRBV4-2 with TRBJ2-1; D is possibly TRBD2 (6 bases). Trimming stripped 3 bases from V and 3 bases from J, with 12 bases between. The germline V gene has CDR1 LGHNA and CDR2 YNFKEQ. CDR3 length equals 15 residues. The CDR3 DNA reads TGTGCCAGCAGCCAGGGACTCCTCTGCTACAATGAGCAGTTCTTC. It codes for CASSQGLLCYNEQFF.

At least ten counts were recorded for this clonotype. The V call is TRBV18, the J call TRBJ1-5; 7 bases fit TRBD1. The CDR3 contains 16 residues. CDR1 is KGHSH, CDR2 LQKENI, per germline. The J segment lost 0 bases and the V segment lost 4 bases, leaving 6 bases of the junction unmatched. The CDR3 nucleotides read TGTGCCAGCTCACGGGCAGGGGGGTATAGCAATCAGCCCCAGCATTTT. It codes for CASSRAGGYSNQPQHF.

Ten or more counts support this clonotype. The chain recombines TRBV7-2 with TRBJ1-6; no clear D. The CDR3 is 14 amino acids. Germline CDR1 reads SGHTA; CDR2 reads FQGNSA. Trimming cost V 2 bases and J 5 bases, with 7 bases left between them. The CDR3 loop reads CASSLTGNNSPLHF. The CDR3 region has the DNA TGTGCCAGCAGCTTAACGGGAAATAATTCACCCCTCCACTTT.

This clonotype was observed once. CDR3 residues: CASSPGTSGGFSYNEQFF. The CDR3, as DNA: TGTGCCAGCAGTCCGGGGACTAGCGGGGGCTTCTCCTACAATGAGCAGTTCTTC. The V and J genes are TRBV27 and TRBJ2-1; 14 bases are shared with TRBD2. CDR3 length: 18 amino acids. Trimming took 5 bases from V and 0 from J; bases not matched to a gene: 6. Per the germline V gene, CDR1 is MNHEY and CDR2 is SMNVEV (reference sequence).

This clonotype came up many times. Written as DNA, the CDR3 is TGCAGTGCTAGGGTTGGGGTGGATACGCAGTATTTT. It translates to CSARVGVDTQYF. The chain carries TRBV20-1 and TRBJ2-3; D gene ambiguous. V dropped 3 bases and J dropped 6 bases, with 10 bases sitting between them. Germline V gene lookup returns CDR1 DFQATT and CDR2 SNEGSKA (reference sequence). This CDR3 has 12 amino acids.

This clonotype has just a few counts. J is TRBJ1-2 and V is TRBV19, with D uncertain. V shed 6 bases and J shed 8 bases, with 25 bases lying between them. The CDR3 totals 16 residues. Germline CDR1 LNHDA, CDR2 SQIVND (reference sequence). The CDR3 sequence: CASRRTHVVGYYGYTF. The CDR3 DNA follows: TGTGCCAGTAGACGGACCCACGTCGTAGGGTATTACGGCTACACCTTC.

The table lists this clonotype with many counts. The rearrangement links TRBV7-2 to TRBJ1-5, with TRBD1 as a possible D gene (5 bases). The CDR3 spans 15 residues. The germline V and J ends were trimmed by 5 bases and 0 bases, with 11 bases remaining between them. The germline V gene encodes CDR1 SGHTA and CDR2 FQGNSA. The CDR3 coding sequence is TGTGCCAGCAGCCGAACGGGGGGTAGCAATCAGCCCCAGCATTTT. As protein: CASSRTGGSNQPQHF.

This clonotype occurred many times. In DNA, the CDR3 is TGTGCCAGCAGTTCACACAGCGGACAGAACACTGAAGCTTTCTTT. As protein: CASSSHSGQNTEAFF. The V gene is TRBV12-3 or TRBV12-4, the J gene TRBJ1-1, with a possible D match to TRBD1 (5 bases). Trimming removed 4 bases at V and 1 base at J, with 13 bases between. This CDR3 spans 15 amino acids.

This clonotype was seen ten or more times. The CDR3, as DNA: TGCAGCGTTGAAGCTGGGGGAGGGCAGGGCTATGGCTACACCTTC. This translates into CSVEAGGGQGYGYTF. The chain recombines TRBV29-1 with TRBJ1-2, with D possibly being TRBD1 (5 bases). V lost 1 base, J lost 4 bases, and 16 bases lay in between. This CDR3 has 15 amino acids. CDR1 is SQVTM, CDR2 ANQGSEA, per germline.

This clonotype was observed many times. The chain recombines TRBV5-1 with TRBJ2-3, with TRBD2 as a possible D gene (5 bases). Deletions cut 3 bases from V and 0 bases from J, with 14 bases between. Germline assignment: CDR1 SGHRS and CDR2 YFSETQ. The CDR3 is made up of 16 amino acids. CDR3 coding DNA: TGCGCCAGCAGCTATTACGGACGGGAAAGCACAGATACGCAGTATTTT. Translating gives CASSYYGRESTDTQYF.

This clonotype has just a few counts. The chain uses TRBV7-2 and TRBJ2-7, with 7 bases that match TRBD1. Germline-derived CDR1 and CDR2 are SGHTA and FQGNSA. This CDR3 contains 18 residues. The trim removed 1 base at V and 0 bases at J, leaving 12 bases unmatched. The CDR3 DNA sequence: TGTGCCAGCAGCTTAGGGCACAGGGGCCCTTTACGCTCCTACGAGCAGTACTTC. As protein: CASSLGHRGPLRSYEQYF.